Here is one T cell receptor (beta chain) with its context. Clones were sequenced by immunoSEQ multiplex PCR, and TCRdb holds only the in-frame ones, with some missing. The sample comprises approximately 210,000 clones, about 89% of which are singletons, and over 1.5% rests with the top ten. These data belong to a study of control samples from healthy donors and cancer patients. This CDR3 has 16 residues. The specimen was blood. The TCR sequence derives from a young man in good health. This chain connects TRBV1 to TRBJ1-1. TRBV1 corresponds to a pseudogene. This chain's CDR3 is CTSSHEPAAENTEAFF. The CDR3, as DNA: TGCACCAGCAGCCATGAACCCGCAGCAGAGAACACTGAAGCTTTCTTT.